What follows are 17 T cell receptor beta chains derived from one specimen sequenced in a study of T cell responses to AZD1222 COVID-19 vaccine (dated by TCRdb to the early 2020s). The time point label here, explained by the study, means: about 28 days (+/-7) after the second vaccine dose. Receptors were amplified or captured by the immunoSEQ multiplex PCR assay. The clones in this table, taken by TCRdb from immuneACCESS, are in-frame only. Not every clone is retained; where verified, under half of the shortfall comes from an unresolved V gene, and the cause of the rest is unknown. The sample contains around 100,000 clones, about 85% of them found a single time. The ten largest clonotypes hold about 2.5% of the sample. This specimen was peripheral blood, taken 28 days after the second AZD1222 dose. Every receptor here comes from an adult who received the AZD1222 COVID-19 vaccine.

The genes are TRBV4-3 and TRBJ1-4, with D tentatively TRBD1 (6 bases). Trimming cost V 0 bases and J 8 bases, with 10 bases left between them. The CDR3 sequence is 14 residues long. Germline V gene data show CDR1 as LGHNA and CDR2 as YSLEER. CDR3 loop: CASSQDLGQEKLFF. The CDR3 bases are TGCGCCAGCAGCCAAGATCTGGGACAAGAAAAACTGTTTTTT.

CDR3 bases: TGCGCCAGCAGCTTGGTGTCGGGCGGGACCGGAGATGAGCAGTTCTTC. As protein: CASSLVSGGTGDEQFF. The chain employs TRBV5-1 and TRBJ2-1; tentatively, D is TRBD2 (6 bases). The CDR3 covers 16 residues. V was clipped by 0 bases and J by 8 bases, with 18 bases between them. Germline CDR1 SGHRS, CDR2 YFSETQ.

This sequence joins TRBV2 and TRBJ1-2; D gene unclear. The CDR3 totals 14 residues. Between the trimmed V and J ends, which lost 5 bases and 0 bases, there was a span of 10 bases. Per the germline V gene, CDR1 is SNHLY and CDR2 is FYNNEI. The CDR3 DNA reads TGTGCCAGCAGTATGAGACGAGCTAACTATGGCTACACCTTC. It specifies CASSMRRANYGYTF.

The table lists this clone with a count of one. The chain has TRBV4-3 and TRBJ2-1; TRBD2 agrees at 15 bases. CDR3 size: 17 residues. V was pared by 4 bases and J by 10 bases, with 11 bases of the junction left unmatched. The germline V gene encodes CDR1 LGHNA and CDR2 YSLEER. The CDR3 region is CASSPPPGLAGGGEQFF. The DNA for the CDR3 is TGCGCCAGCAGCCCTCCCCCGGGACTAGCGGGAGGAGGAGAGCAGTTCTTC.

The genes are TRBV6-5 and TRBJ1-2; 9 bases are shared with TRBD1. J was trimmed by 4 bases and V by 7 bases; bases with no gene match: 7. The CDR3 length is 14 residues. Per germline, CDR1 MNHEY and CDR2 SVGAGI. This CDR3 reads CASTRDREFYGYTF. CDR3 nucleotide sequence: TGTGCCAGCACCAGGGACAGGGAATTCTATGGCTACACCTTC.

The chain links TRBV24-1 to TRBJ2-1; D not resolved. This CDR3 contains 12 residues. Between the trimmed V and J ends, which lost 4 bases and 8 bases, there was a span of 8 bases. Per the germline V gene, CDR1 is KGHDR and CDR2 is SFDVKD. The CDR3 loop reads CATSDAMDEQFF. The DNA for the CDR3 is TGTGCCACCAGTGACGCGATGGATGAGCAGTTCTTC.

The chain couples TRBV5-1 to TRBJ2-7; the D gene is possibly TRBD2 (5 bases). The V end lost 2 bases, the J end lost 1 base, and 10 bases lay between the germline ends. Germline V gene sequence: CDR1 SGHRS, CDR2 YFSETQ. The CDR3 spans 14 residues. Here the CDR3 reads CASSFYGVSYEQYF. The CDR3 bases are TGCGCCAGCAGCTTCTACGGGGTGTCCTACGAGCAGTACTTC.

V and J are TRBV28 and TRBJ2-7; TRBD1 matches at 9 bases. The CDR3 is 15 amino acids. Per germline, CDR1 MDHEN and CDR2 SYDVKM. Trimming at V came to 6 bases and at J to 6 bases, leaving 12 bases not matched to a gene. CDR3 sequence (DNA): TGTGCCAGCAGATTACAGGGGGCGGACCCCTCCGAGCAGTACTTC. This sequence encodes CASRLQGADPSEQYF.

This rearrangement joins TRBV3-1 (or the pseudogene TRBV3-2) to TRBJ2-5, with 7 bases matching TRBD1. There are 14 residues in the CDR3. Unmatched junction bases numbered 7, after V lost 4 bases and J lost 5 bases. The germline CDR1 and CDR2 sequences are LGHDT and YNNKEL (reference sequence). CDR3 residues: CASSPFPRGETQYF. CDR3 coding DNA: TGTGCCAGCAGCCCATTTCCCAGGGGGGAGACCCAGTACTTC.

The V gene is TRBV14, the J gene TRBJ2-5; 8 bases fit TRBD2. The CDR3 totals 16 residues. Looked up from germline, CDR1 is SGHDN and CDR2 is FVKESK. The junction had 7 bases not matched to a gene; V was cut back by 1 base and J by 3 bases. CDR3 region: CASSQGLRGAEETQYF. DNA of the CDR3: TGTGCCAGCAGCCAAGGCTTGCGGGGGGCGGAAGAGACCCAGTACTTC.

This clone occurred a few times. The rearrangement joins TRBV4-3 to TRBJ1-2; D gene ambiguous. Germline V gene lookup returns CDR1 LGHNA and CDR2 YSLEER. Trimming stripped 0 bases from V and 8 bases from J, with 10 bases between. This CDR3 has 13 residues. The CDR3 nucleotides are TGCGCCAGCAGCCAAGATCGAGTTCAAGGCTACACCTTC. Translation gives CASSQDRVQGYTF.

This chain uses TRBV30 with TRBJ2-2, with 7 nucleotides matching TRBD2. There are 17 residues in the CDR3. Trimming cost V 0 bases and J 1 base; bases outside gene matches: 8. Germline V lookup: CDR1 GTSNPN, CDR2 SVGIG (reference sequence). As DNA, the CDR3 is TGTGCCTGGAGTGTACTTGGGCCTAGCGGGAACACCGGGGAGCTGTTTTTT. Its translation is CAWSVLGPSGNTGELFF.

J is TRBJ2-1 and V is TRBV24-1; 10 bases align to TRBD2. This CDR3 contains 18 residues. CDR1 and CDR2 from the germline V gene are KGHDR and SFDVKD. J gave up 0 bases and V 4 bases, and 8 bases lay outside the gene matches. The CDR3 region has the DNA TGTGCCACCAGTGACCCTAGCGGGAGTCCTCACTCCTACAATGAGCAGTTCTTC. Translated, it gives CATSDPSGSPHSYNEQFF.

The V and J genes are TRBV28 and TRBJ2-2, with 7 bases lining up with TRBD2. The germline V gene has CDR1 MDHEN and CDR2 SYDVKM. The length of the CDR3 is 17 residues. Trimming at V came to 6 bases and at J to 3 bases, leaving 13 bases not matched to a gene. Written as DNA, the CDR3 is TGTGCCAGCAGCTCCCCCGGGGGAGGGTGGGACACCGGGGAGCTGTTTTTT. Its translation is CASSSPGGGWDTGELFF.

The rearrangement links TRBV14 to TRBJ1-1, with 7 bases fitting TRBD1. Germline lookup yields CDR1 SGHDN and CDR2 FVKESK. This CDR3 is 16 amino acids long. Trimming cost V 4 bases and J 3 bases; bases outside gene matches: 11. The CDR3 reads CASSLETGVVDTEAFF. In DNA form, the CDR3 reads TGTGCCAGCAGCCTTGAAACAGGGGTGGTTGACACTGAAGCTTTCTTT.

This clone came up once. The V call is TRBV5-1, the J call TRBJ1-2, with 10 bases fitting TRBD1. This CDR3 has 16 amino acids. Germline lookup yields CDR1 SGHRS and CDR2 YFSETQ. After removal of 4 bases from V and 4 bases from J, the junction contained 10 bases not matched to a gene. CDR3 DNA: TGCGCCAGCAGCGACGTGACAGGGGGCTTAACCTATGGCTACACCTTC. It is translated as CASSDVTGGLTYGYTF.

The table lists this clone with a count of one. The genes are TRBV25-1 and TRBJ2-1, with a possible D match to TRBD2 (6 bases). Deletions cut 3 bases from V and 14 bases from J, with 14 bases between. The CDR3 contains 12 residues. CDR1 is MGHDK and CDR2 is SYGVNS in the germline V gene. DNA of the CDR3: TGTGCCAGCAGTGATTCCGGGACTCAGAAGTTCTTC. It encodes CASSDSGTQKFF.